This T cell receptor (beta chain) comes out of a study of blood T cells in healthy people across ages. Overall study context: Template switching retrieved approximately one barcoded beta molecule for each two T cells.

The use of a sample-barcoded 5' primer and a J-beta primer mix characterized a second PCR of roughly 6 to 11 cycles. Using its own MiXCR run on the 5' RACE reads, TCRdb lists one record per CDR3 protein. The sample has over a million distinct CDR3 sequences; more than 35% are singletons. Study results and limitations: Greater diversity and more naive CD4+ cells were seen in long-lived donors than in aged donors. Per million T cells, the diversity of TCR beta decreased roughly linearly as age advanced. Strong correlation was found linking TCR beta diversity to naive T cell percentage.

Comments on this clonotype: What it recognizes is unknown.

This CDR3 comprises 14 residues. The V gene's germline CDR1 is SEHNR and CDR2 FQNEAQ (reference sequence). V lost 4 bases to trimming and J lost 4 bases; unmatched junction nucleotides: 5. This clonotype was obtained from a woman aged 55-69 years in good health. The sequencing sample was made of blood. V and J are TRBV7-9 and TRBJ2-7; 9 bases map to TRBD2. CDR3 residues: CASSWGLAQYEQYF. CDR3 in DNA: TGTGCCAGCAGCTGGGGACTAGCTCAGTACGAGCAGTACTTC.